One and the same sample provided the 4 T cell receptor beta chains below, sequenced in a study of T-cell reconstitution after alpha-beta-depleted transplantation in children. Preparation of the TCRbeta library involved a method that used unique molecular identifiers. TCRdb reanalysed the PCR reads using MiXCR and keeps one entry per CDR3 protein. The table includes about 980,000 distinct CDR3 sequences, about 29% detected once. This specimen consisted of PBMCs, mostly from graft donor cells, obtained 360 days after TCRalphabeta/CD19-depleted stem cell transplant. Receptors were obtained from a boy younger than two who had a stem cell transplant for SCID, so the T cells may come from the graft donor.

This clonotype was detected only a few times. This chain connects TRBV12-3 or TRBV12-4 to TRBJ2-7; 9 positions agree with TRBD1. CDR3 length equals 12 residues. The V gene end was trimmed by 5 bases and the J gene end by 7 bases; junction bases not matched to a gene: 3. The CDR3 here is CASSHRGLEQYF. The CDR3 DNA reads as TGTGCCAGCAGTCACAGGGGGCTTGAGCAGTACTTC.

V is TRBV18 and J is TRBJ2-1; 7 bases are shared with TRBD1. CDR1 is KGHSH, CDR2 LQKENI, per germline. V dropped 6 bases and J dropped 5; count of bases not matched to a gene: 4. The CDR3 is 13 residues long. CDR3 in amino acids: CASSEGTDNEQFF. The CDR3 DNA reads as TGTGCCAGCTCCGAAGGGACAGACAATGAGCAGTTCTTC.

In this sample, this clonotype turned up a few times. This chain uses TRBV5-1 with TRBJ2-3, with TRBD1 as a possible D gene (5 bases). V was shortened by 0 bases and J by 4 bases, with 18 bases between the two germline ends. This CDR3 is built from 17 residues. Germline loops: CDR1 SGHRS, CDR2 YFSETQ. The DNA of the CDR3 is TGCGCCAGCAGCTTGGGATCGTCAGGGCAGGTGTCAGATACGCAGTATTTT. Amino acids: CASSLGSSGQVSDTQYF.

This clonotype was seen a handful of times. V is TRBV20-1 and J is TRBJ2-7; a weak D match, TRBD1 (6 bases). Trimming cost V 6 bases and J 3 bases, with 36 bases left between them. The CDR3 covers 20 residues. The germline V gene has CDR1 DFQATT and CDR2 SNEGSKA (reference sequence). CDR3 sequence (DNA): TGCAGTGCCCTCCCCTCCCGACAAGCCCAGGGATCCAGGGGCCACTACGAGCAGTACTTC. Its protein product is CSALPSRQAQGSRGHYEQYF.